One and the same sample provided the 29 T cell receptor beta chains below, sequenced in a study of T cell repertoires in cytomegalovirus infection. TCRdb redid the calling of the reads with MiXCR, one entry per CDR3 protein. The sample includes 750,000 to 950,000 distinct CDR3 sequences, 25% to 35% of them seen just once. No antigen has been identified for these receptors. This specimen was cultured CD8+ T cells from PBMCs, taken from culture after CMV antigen stimulation. These receptors were taken from a human donor in good health (CMV status not recorded). Some clones in this sample may be carry-over from other donors' samples.

This clonotype was seen many times. V and J are TRBV7-6 and TRBJ2-1, with 9 nucleotides matching TRBD1. There are 16 residues in the CDR3. J was trimmed by 9 bases and V by 0 bases; bases with no gene match: 9. Germline V gives CDR1 SGHVS, CDR2 FNYEAQ. CDR3 residues: CASSLAQGAFVAEQFF. CDR3 in DNA: TGTGCCAGCAGCTTAGCACAGGGGGCCTTTGTGGCTGAGCAGTTCTTC. The full variable domain, completed using reference TRBV7-6 and TRBJ2-1, is GAGVSQSPRYKVTKRGQDVALRCDPISGHVSLYWYRQALGQGPEFLTYFNYEAQQDKSGLPNDRFSAERPEGSISTLTIQRTEQRDSAMYRCASSLAQGAFVAEQFFGPGTRLTVL.

This clonotype has just a few counts. CDR3 protein: CASSLGTGAPEAFF. The CDR3 region has the DNA TGTGCCAGCAGCTTGGGGACGGGGGCCCCTGAAGCTTTCTTT. V is TRBV5-5 and J is TRBJ1-1, with a possible D match to TRBD1 (6 bases). Trimming left V 0 bases short and J 6 bases short, with 12 bases between. CDR1 SGHKS and CDR2 YYEKEE come from the germline V gene (reference sequence). CDR3 size: 14 residues.

The J gene is TRBJ2-7, the V gene TRBV4-1; D may correspond to TRBD1 or TRBD2 (6 bases each). V was cut by 4 bases and J by 5 bases, with 12 bases left in between. The CDR3 has 13 amino acids. Germline CDR1 and CDR2: MGHRA and YSYEKL. CDR3 loop: CASSPARGDEQYV. In nucleotides, the CDR3 is TGCGCCAGCAGCCCCGCAAGGGGGGACGAGCAGTACGTC.

The J gene is TRBJ2-1, the V gene TRBV7-3; no definite D call. The CDR3 totals 16 residues. Germline V gene data show CDR1 as SGHTA and CDR2 as FQGTGA. V shed 1 base and J shed 2 bases, with 12 bases lying between them. The CDR3 region is CASSLSPGSTYNEQFF. CDR3 nucleotide sequence: TGTGCCAGCAGCTTAAGCCCGGGTTCGACCTACAATGAGCAGTTCTTC.

CDR3 in amino acids: CASSLSILRGNEKLFF. CDR3 sequence (DNA): TGTGCCAGCAGCTTAAGTATTCTAAGGGGAAATGAAAAACTGTTTTTT. The V and J genes are TRBV7-2 and TRBJ1-4, with a possible D match to TRBD1 (5 bases). Deletions cut 2 bases from V and 5 bases from J, with 15 bases between. There are 16 residues in the CDR3. The germline V gene encodes CDR1 SGHTA and CDR2 FQGNSA.

V is TRBV27 and J is TRBJ2-7, with TRBD1 as a possible D gene (6 bases). CDR1 is MNHEY, CDR2 SMNVEV, per germline (reference sequence). This CDR3 is 14 amino acids long. Trimming stripped 5 bases from V and 0 bases from J, with 11 bases between. The CDR3: CASSRGRVSYEQYF. The DNA of the CDR3 is TGTGCCAGCAGTAGGGGGAGAGTCTCCTACGAGCAGTACTTC.

This clonotype was counted once. The chain combines TRBV27 with TRBJ2-3; D possibly corresponds to TRBD2 (6 bases). The CDR3 length is 16 residues. Trimming stripped 8 bases from V and 4 bases from J, with 22 bases between. CDR1 and CDR2 from the germline V gene are MNHEY and SMNVEV (reference sequence). The DNA of the CDR3 is TGTGCCAGCGCCTTAAAAGCGGGTGAAGCCCCAGATACGCAGTATTTT. It yields the protein CASALKAGEAPDTQYF.

This chain connects TRBV15 to TRBJ2-4; D is uncertain. Trimming cost V 0 bases and J 7 bases, with 4 bases left between them. CDR1 LNHNV and CDR2 YYDKDF come from the germline V gene (reference sequence). CDR3 length equals 12 residues. The CDR3 is CATSRDRNIQYF. The CDR3, as DNA: TGTGCCACCAGCAGAGATAGGAACATTCAGTACTTC.

V and J are TRBV28 and TRBJ2-4, with unresolved D. The ends were cut back, 8 bases at V and 0 bases at J, with 8 bases in the middle. This CDR3 is built from 13 residues. CDR1 is MDHEN, CDR2 SYDVKM, per germline. CDR3 nucleotides: TGTGCCAGCGCCGCGGTAGCCAAAAACATTCAGTACTTC. As protein: CASAAVAKNIQYF.

This clonotype occurred once. The V gene is TRBV5-1, the J gene TRBJ2-7; D might be TRBD1 (5 bases). Trimming removed 4 bases from V and 2 bases from J, with 10 bases in between. CDR1 SGHRS and CDR2 YFSETQ come from the germline V gene. There are 13 residues in the CDR3. CDR3 in DNA: TGCGCCAGCAGCGGGGCCGCAGCCTACGAGCAGTACTTC. It specifies CASSGAAAYEQYF.

This clonotype was picked up a small number of times. This chain joins TRBV6-1 and TRBJ2-3; a weak D match, TRBD1 (6 bases). Trimming left V 5 bases short and J 0 bases short, with 21 bases between. Germline V gene sequence: CDR1 MNHNS, CDR2 SASEGT. The CDR3 is made up of 18 amino acids. CDR3 region: CASSRFPTGQASTDTQYF. Here the CDR3 DNA reads TGTGCCAGCAGTAGATTCCCGACAGGTCAAGCTAGCACAGATACGCAGTATTTT.

This clonotype was seen more than once but under ten times. The chain links TRBV28 to TRBJ2-1; a possible D gene is TRBD2 (6 bases). The germline gives CDR1 MDHEN, CDR2 SYDVKM. The CDR3 sequence is 13 residues long. Trimming left V 2 bases short and J 13 bases short, with 15 bases between. The CDR3 DNA reads TGTGCCAGCAGTTTACTCAGGGACTCCCCTCAGTTCTTC. It is translated as CASSLLRDSPQFF. Using reference TRBV28 and TRBJ2-1 for the parts outside the CDR3, the full variable domain is DVKVTQSSRYLVKRTGEKVFLECVQDMDHENMFWYRQDPGLGLRLIYFSYDVKMKEKGDIPEGYSVSREKKERFSLILESASTNQTSMYLCASSLLRDSPQFFGPGTRLTVL.

The chain recombines TRBV6-2 or TRBV6-3 with TRBJ2-5, with 8 bases matching TRBD1. Losses at the gene ends were 2 bases for V and 4 bases for J; bases not matched to a gene: 3. CDR3 size: 14 residues. CDR1 is MNHEY, CDR2 SVGEGT, per germline. The CDR3 here is CASSYPGQGETQYF. The CDR3 DNA follows: TGTGCCAGCAGTTACCCCGGACAGGGAGAGACCCAGTACTTC.

This clonotype has only one observation. CDR3 DNA sequence: TGTGCCAGCAGTTACTCGCAGGGGTGGGCCGATGAGCAGTTCTTC. Protein sequence: CASSYSQGWADEQFF. The V gene is TRBV6-5, the J gene TRBJ2-1; maybe TRBD1 (6 bases). V dropped 0 bases and J dropped 8 bases, with 14 bases sitting between them. Looked up from germline, CDR1 is MNHEY and CDR2 is SVGAGI. The CDR3 totals 15 residues.

This clonotype was picked up a small number of times. The chain couples TRBV6-2 or TRBV6-3 to TRBJ2-7; 7 nucleotides line up with TRBD1. Trimming at V came to 5 bases and at J to 4 bases, leaving 5 bases not matched to a gene. The germline CDR1 and CDR2 sequences are MNHEY and SVGEGT. The CDR3 extends over 13 amino acids. Here the CDR3 reads CASSGGQLYEQYV. DNA for the CDR3: TGTGCCAGCAGTGGGGGACAGCTTTACGAGCAGTACGTC.

This clonotype was found many times. The V gene is TRBV6-2 or TRBV6-3, the J gene TRBJ2-7, with TRBD2 as a possible D gene (6 bases). The CDR3 runs 14 residues. Germline CDR1 reads MNHEY; CDR2 reads SVGEGT. V gave up 2 bases and J gave up 7 bases, with 15 bases separating them. This CDR3 is CASSYGLDAGEQYV. The CDR3 DNA follows: TGTGCCAGCAGTTACGGTCTGGACGCGGGGGAGCAGTACGTC.

The sample holds a few counts of this clonotype. The chain uses TRBV28 and TRBJ1-1; tentative D call: TRBD1 (6 bases). CDR1 and CDR2 from the germline V gene are MDHEN and SYDVKM. The CDR3 is 14 residues long. V was cut by 3 bases and J by 1 base, with 9 bases left in between. CDR3 sequence (DNA): TGTGCCAGCAGTTTCAGGGGACCGAACACTGAAGCTTTCTTT. It specifies CASSFRGPNTEAFF.

A few counts support this clonotype. The chain carries TRBV27 and TRBJ2-7, with D possibly being TRBD2 (5 bases). Trimming removed 2 bases from V and 6 bases from J, with 8 bases in between. This CDR3 comprises 12 residues. CDR1 and CDR2 (germline): MNHEY, SMNVEV (reference sequence). The CDR3 reads CASSLRGVEQYF. The CDR3 nucleotides read TGTGCCAGCAGTTTACGGGGAGTCGAGCAGTACTTC.

The rearrangement uses TRBV7-6 and TRBJ2-7; the D is unclear. Germline CDR1 is SGHVS and CDR2 is FNYEAQ. With 1 base removed from V and 5 bases from J, the gap between germline ends came to 9 bases. This CDR3 is built from 13 residues. The CDR3 DNA is TGTGCCAGCAGCTTAGACTCTGGGGACGAGCAGTACGTC. It yields the protein CASSLDSGDEQYV.

This clonotype was recorded a few times. The rearrangement links TRBV6-1 to TRBJ2-7; D is undetermined. V was clipped by 1 base and J by 3 bases, with 13 bases between them. Germline lookup yields CDR1 MNHNS and CDR2 SASEGT. The CDR3 spans 15 residues. The CDR3 DNA sequence: TGTGCCAGCAGTGAAGGTCTCCATGGCCTCTACGAGCAGTACTTC. This sequence encodes CASSEGLHGLYEQYF.

V usage is TRBV6-5 and J usage is TRBJ1-1; maybe TRBD1 (6 bases). V lost 0 bases and J 3 bases, leaving 14 bases between the germline ends. CDR1 is MNHEY and CDR2 is SVGAGI in the germline V gene. The CDR3 runs to 16 residues. CDR3: CASSYSSRGSYTEAFF. CDR3 DNA sequence: TGTGCCAGCAGTTACTCATCCAGGGGATCGTACACTGAAGCTTTCTTT.

This chain connects TRBV27 to TRBJ2-7, with 7 bases identical to TRBD1. The CDR3 loop spans 14 amino acids. The J segment lost 2 bases and the V segment lost 4 bases, leaving 5 bases of the junction unmatched. Per the germline V gene, CDR1 is MNHEY and CDR2 is SMNVEV (reference sequence). In DNA, the CDR3 is TGTGCCAGCAGTTCCTCGACAGGGACCTACGAGCAGTACTTC. Protein sequence: CASSSSTGTYEQYF.

This clonotype was recorded a few times. The CDR3 spells CASSRNRDMPNQPQHF. The DNA of the CDR3 is TGCGCCAGCAGCCGGAACCGGGACATGCCCAATCAGCCCCAGCATTTT. The chain uses TRBV4-1 and TRBJ1-5; D possibly corresponds to TRBD1 (6 bases). The CDR3 covers 16 residues. The V gene lost 4 bases and the J gene lost 3 bases, with 16 bases spanning the gap. Germline V gene data show CDR1 as MGHRA and CDR2 as YSYEKL.

The rearrangement links TRBV12-3 or TRBV12-4 to TRBJ2-1; 9 bases are shared with TRBD2. The CDR3 totals 16 residues. The V gene end was trimmed by 3 bases and the J gene end by 5 bases; junction bases not matched to a gene: 8. The DNA of the CDR3 is TGTGCCAGCAGTTTTGGTGCGGGGGGGCTTAACAATGAGCAGTTCTTC. This sequence encodes CASSFGAGGLNNEQFF.

The CDR3 DNA reads TGCGCCAGCAGTGACATCGGGCCTGAAGCTTTCTTT. This encodes CASSDIGPEAFF. The chain couples TRBV10-1 to TRBJ1-1; D is ambiguous. The CDR3 has 12 residues. V shed 3 bases and J shed 6 bases, with 8 bases lying between them. Germline V gene data show CDR1 as WNHNN and CDR2 as SYGVQD (reference sequence).

The rearrangement links TRBV6-2 or TRBV6-3 to TRBJ2-2, with D hard to call. With 6 bases removed from V and 5 bases from J, the gap between germline ends came to 16 bases. The CDR3 is 15 amino acids. Germline values: CDR1 MNHEY, CDR2 SVGEGT. The CDR3 sequence is CASSYRVDQTGELFF. The CDR3 region has the DNA TGTGCCAGCAGCTACCGAGTGGACCAAACCGGGGAGCTGTTTTTT.

The sample holds many counts of this clonotype. The chain carries TRBV6-1 and TRBJ1-2; the D gene is possibly TRBD1 (5 bases). Trimming removed 6 bases from V and 6 bases from J, with 14 bases in between. This CDR3 has 13 amino acids. CDR1 and CDR2 (germline): MNHNS, SASEGT. CDR3 sequence: CASRPQGFDGYTF. In nucleotides, the CDR3 is TGTGCCAGCAGGCCTCAGGGCTTTGATGGCTACACCTTC.

The V gene is TRBV5-6, the J gene TRBJ2-7; D assignment may be TRBD1 or TRBD2 (6 bases each). With 6 bases removed from V and 7 bases from J, the gap between germline ends came to 23 bases. Germline V gene sequence: CDR1 SGHDT, CDR2 YYEEEE. The CDR3 is 15 residues long. The CDR3 is CASTTGRGAGKEQYV. The CDR3 region has the DNA TGTGCCAGCACCACCGGAAGGGGGGCTGGCAAGGAGCAGTACGTC.

This clonotype appeared a single time. The rearrangement joins TRBV27 to TRBJ2-3; D might be TRBD2 (6 bases). The germline CDR1 and CDR2 sequences are MNHEY and SMNVEV (reference sequence). The CDR3 extends over 15 amino acids. V was clipped by 7 bases and J by 7 bases, with 21 bases between them. The CDR3 nucleotides read TGTGCCAGCAAGGGAACGGGGACTCCCCAAAATACGCAGTATTTT. This gives the protein CASKGTGTPQNTQYF.